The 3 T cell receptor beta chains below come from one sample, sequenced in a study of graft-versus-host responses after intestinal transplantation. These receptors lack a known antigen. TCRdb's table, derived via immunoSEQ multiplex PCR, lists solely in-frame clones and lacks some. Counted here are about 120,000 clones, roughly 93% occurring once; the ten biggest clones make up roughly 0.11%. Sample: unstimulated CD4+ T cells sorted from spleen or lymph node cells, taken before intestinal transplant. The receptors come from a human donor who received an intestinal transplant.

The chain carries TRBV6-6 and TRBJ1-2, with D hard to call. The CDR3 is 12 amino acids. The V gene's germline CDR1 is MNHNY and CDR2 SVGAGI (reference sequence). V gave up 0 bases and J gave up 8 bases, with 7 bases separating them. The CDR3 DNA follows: TGTGCCAGCAGTTACTCAGGGATAGGCTACACCTTC. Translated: CASSYSGIGYTF.

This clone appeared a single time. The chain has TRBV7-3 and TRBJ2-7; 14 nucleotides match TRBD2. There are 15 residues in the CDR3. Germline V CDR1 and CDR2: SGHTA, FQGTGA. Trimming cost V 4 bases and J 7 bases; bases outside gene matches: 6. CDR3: CASSYEGLAGEEQYF. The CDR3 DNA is TGTGCCAGCAGCTACGAGGGACTAGCGGGAGAGGAGCAGTACTTC.

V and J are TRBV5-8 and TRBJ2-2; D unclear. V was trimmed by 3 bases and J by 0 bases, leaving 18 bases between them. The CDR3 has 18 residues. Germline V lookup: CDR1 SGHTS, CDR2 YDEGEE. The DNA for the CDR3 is TGTGCCAGCAGCTCACGCGGCTCTTGGAACCCGAACACCGGGGAGCTGTTTTTT. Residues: CASSSRGSWNPNTGELFF. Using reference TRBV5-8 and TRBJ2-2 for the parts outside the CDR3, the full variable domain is EAGVTQSPTHLIKTRGQQATLRCSPISGHTSVYWYQQALGLGLQFLLWYDEGEERNRGNFPPRFSGRQFPNYSSELNVNALELEDSALYLCASSSRGSWNPNTGELFFGEGSRLTVL.